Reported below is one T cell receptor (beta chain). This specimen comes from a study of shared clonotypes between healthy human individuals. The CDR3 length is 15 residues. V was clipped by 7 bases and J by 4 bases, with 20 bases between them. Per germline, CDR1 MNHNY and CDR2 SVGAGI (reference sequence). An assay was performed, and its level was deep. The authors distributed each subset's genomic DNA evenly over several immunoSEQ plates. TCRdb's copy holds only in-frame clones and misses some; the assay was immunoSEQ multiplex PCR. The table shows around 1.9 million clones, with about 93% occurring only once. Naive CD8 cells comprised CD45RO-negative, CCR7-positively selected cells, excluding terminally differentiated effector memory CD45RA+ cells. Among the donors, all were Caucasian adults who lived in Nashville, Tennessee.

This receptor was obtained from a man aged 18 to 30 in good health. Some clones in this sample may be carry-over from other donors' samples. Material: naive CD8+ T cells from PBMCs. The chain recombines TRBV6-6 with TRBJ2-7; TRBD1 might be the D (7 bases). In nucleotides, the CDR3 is TGTGCCAGCACCCAGGTGGAGGGGGCGTGGTACGAGCAGTACTTC. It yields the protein CASTQVEGAWYEQYF.